The clone carrying this TCR beta chain was observed many times. Its cognate antigen is unknown. At one boundary the junction diverges from the germline segment, which might be a read error. The data originate from a study of CD8 T cells in ankylosing spondylitis. Study-wide results and caveats: Seven to nine highly homologous variants made up a TCR beta motif, and this motif appeared characteristic of ankylosing spondylitis blood.

TCRdb recomputed calls from the 5' RACE reads with MiXCR, one row per CDR3 protein. The sample carries hundreds of thousands of distinct CDR3 sequences, about 11% recorded once. Germline assignment: CDR1 SGHVS and CDR2 FNYEAQ. This CDR3 is built from 17 residues. This receptor was identified in a male donor with ankylosing spondylitis. Source material: blood, either unsorted or a sorted T cell fraction (not recorded which). The chain couples TRBV7-6 to TRBJ2-5, with a tentative D call TRBD2 (6 bases). As DNA, the CDR3 is TGTGCCAGCAGCCTAGCCCTATCGTGGGGGGTTCAAGAGACCCAGTACTTC. Amino acids: CASSLALSWGVQETQYF.